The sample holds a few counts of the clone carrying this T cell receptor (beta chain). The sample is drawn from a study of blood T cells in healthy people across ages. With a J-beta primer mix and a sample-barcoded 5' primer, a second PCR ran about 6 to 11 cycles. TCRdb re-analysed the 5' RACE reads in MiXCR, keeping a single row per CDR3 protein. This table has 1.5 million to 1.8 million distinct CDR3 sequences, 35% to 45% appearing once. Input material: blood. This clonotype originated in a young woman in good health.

CDR3 bases: TGCGCCAGCAGCCTCGGGCGGGGGGCGGCTGAGCAGTTCTTC. Amino acids: CASSLGRGAAEQFF. This rearrangement joins TRBV4-1 to TRBJ2-1; 8 bases are shared with TRBD2. Germline-derived CDR1 and CDR2 are MGHRA and YSYEKL. CDR3 length: 14 residues. The trim removed 4 bases at V and 9 bases at J, leaving 8 bases unmatched.